A selection of T cell receptor beta chains follows, all from one sample in a study of T cell repertoires in cytomegalovirus infection. These TCRs' antigens remain unknown. Using its own MiXCR run on the reads, TCRdb lists one record per CDR3 protein. This table has 75,000 to 100,000 distinct CDR3 sequences, about 29% appearing once. The sample consisted of CD8+ T cells from cultured PBMCs, taken from culture after CMV antigen stimulation. These receptors came from a human donor in good health (CMV status not recorded). Some clones in this sample may be carry-over from other donors' samples. CDR3s include the opening cysteine and the closing phenylalanine or tryptophan. Clone sizes are given selectively: once, few, many, or a class where the clone is expanded.

abundance	v_gene	j_gene	CDR3aa
many	TRBV20-1	TRBJ1-2	CSAGRQTNYGYTF
.	TRBV19	TRBJ1-1	CASTVQGTGGREAFF
few	TRBV6-1	TRBJ2-4	CASSGQADIQYF
.	TRBV2	TRBJ2-7	CASRDPGQGGYEQYF
many	TRBV5-4	TRBJ2-1	CASSLGLAIPEQFF
.	TRBV28	TRBJ2-7	CASSLIPGTIGYEQYF
few	TRBV7-8	TRBJ2-7	CASSLGGNSYEQYF
few	TRBV24-1	TRBJ2-5	CATSDFSGEETQYF
.	TRBV4-1	TRBJ1-1	CASSQVDRVTEAFF
many	TRBV7-9	TRBJ1-5	CASSAGLHGNQPQHF
.	TRBV7-9	TRBJ2-5	CASSHPGSPETQYF
many	TRBV5-6	TRBJ2-5	CASSLWSGQGLETQYF
.	TRBV29-1	TRBJ2-1	CSVEEDQGYNEQFF
many	TRBV19	TRBJ1-1	CASSQNGPNTEAFF
.	TRBV27	TRBJ2-7	CASSSGGREQYF
.	TRBV12-3/TRBV12-4	TRBJ2-5	CASSLVEQETQYF
few	TRBV15	TRBJ1-4	CATSSREASNEKLFF
few	TRBV6-1	TRBJ2-1	CASRQTGLGNEQFF
many	TRBV28	TRBJ1-1	CASSLLLMNTEAFF
.	TRBV19	TRBJ2-7	CASSAGTSGGNEQYF
.	TRBV10-3	TRBJ1-1	CAISEVTGVNTEAFF
.	TRBV7-2	TRBJ2-7	CASSLISQGYEQYF
.	TRBV3-1	TRBJ2-5	CASSQDSEAEETQYF
.	TRBV29-1	TRBJ2-1	CSVDGQETYNEQFF
few	TRBV7-8	TRBJ1-1	CASSSARNPGVNTEAFF
.	TRBV20-1	TRBJ2-5	CSARTRAIEETQYF
.	TRBV19	TRBJ1-1	CASSSWAGYTEAFF
.	TRBV7-9	TRBJ1-1	CASSLGASEAFF
.	TRBV5-6	TRBJ2-7	CASSSTLSTGSSYEQYF
few	TRBV6-1	TRBJ1-5	CASGLFGPQHF
.	TRBV19	TRBJ1-2	CASSSLTGIRDYGYTF
few	TRBV6-1	TRBJ2-2	CASFQDSYVLANTGELFF
once	TRBV9	TRBJ2-7	CASSVGAGDYEQYF
few	TRBV28	TRBJ1-1	CASRDLGARGTEAFF
few	TRBV14	TRBJ2-1	CASSQGPSSYNEQFF
.	TRBV29-1	TRBJ2-6	CSVLKGTKNSGANVLTF
few	TRBV11-3	TRBJ2-3	CASSLGGAADTQYF
many	TRBV12-3/TRBV12-4	TRBJ2-6	CASSLYGRGVLDGANVLTF
few	TRBV28	TRBJ2-3	CASSQTSGLSTDTQYF
.	TRBV20-1	TRBJ2-1	CSADDRDSSYNEQFF
few	TRBV5-1	TRBJ2-7	CASRGQEAEQYF
many	TRBV28	TRBJ2-6	CASSRLDSGANVLTF
.	TRBV9	TRBJ2-2	CASSVGVDVTGELFF
few	TRBV6-2/TRBV6-3	TRBJ2-5	CASSPTSGGPPSETQYF
.	TRBV29-1	TRBJ2-3	CSVPPPSGGTDTQYF
.	TRBV27	TRBJ1-5	CASSSLTGVWRNQPQHF
few	TRBV7-9	TRBJ1-4	CASTLGGEKLFF
.	TRBV29-1	TRBJ2-2	CSAAGQGAPGELFF
.	TRBV6-8	TRBJ2-1	CASSYSAGMDEQFF
once	TRBV6-5	TRBJ2-7	CASTDPPGEQYF
.	TRBV5-6	TRBJ2-7	CASSSALWTGDLPYEQYF
.	TRBV28	TRBJ2-2	CASSIQGGNTGELFF
few	TRBV4-1	TRBJ2-3	CASSLGGAGVDTQYF
few	TRBV9	TRBJ1-1	CASSETPNTEAFF
.	TRBV6-1	TRBJ1-2	CASRQDLYGYTF